These T cell receptor beta chains were read from a single sample in a study of T cell changes during pregnancy in multiple sclerosis. The table came from immunoSEQ multiplex PCR; TCRdb's copy has only in-frame clones and leaves some out. The sample shows just under 85,000 clones, roughly 90% of them seen only once. The material sequenced was peripheral blood, taken in the first trimester of pregnancy. These receptors all stem from a female donor with multiple sclerosis, enrolled in a pregnancy study. The CDR3 runs from the conserved cysteine through the conserved F or W. Each record gives: J gene, D gene, clone size, V gene, CDR3 DNA, CDR3 protein. A D gene is named only where the DNA matches it firmly. Clone size, where shown, is once, few, many, or a class for clones that have expanded.

TRBJ2-7	TRBD2	NA	TRBV5-1	TGCGCCAGCAGCTTGTTAGCGGGAGAGAGCTACGAGCAGTACTTC	CASSLLAGESYEQYF
TRBJ1-2	TRBD1	NA	TRBV7-6	TGTGCCAGCAGCCCTGCAACGACAGGGACCTATGGCTACACCTTC	CASSPATTGTYGYTF
TRBJ2-1	TRBD2	NA	TRBV2	TGTGCCAGCAATCCAGAGTCCGGGACTAAGGACTACAATGAGCAGTTCTTC	CASNPESGTKDYNEQFF
TRBJ2-1	NA	NA	TRBV9	TGTGCCAGCAGCGTAGGGGGCGCGGGGAATGAGCAGTTCTTC	CASSVGGAGNEQFF
TRBJ2-1	TRBD1	NA	TRBV29-1	TGCAGCGTTGAAGGGGGACAGGTTGACAATGAGCAGTTCTTC	CSVEGGQVDNEQFF
TRBJ2-5	NA	NA	TRBV7-8	TGTGCCAGCAGCTTAAGGTTATCGAGCGCCGGGGAGACCCAGTACTTC	CASSLRLSSAGETQYF
TRBJ1-6	NA	NA	TRBV27	TGTGCCAGCAGTTTATATTTGGGGAGCTCCTATAATTCACCCCTCCACTTT	CASSLYLGSSYNSPLHF
TRBJ2-2	NA	once	TRBV7-2	TGTGCCAGCAGCCACCGGGCCGGGGAGCTGTTTTTT	CASSHRAGELFF
TRBJ2-3	NA	NA	TRBV10-3	TGTGCCATCAGTGAGTGGGGCGTAGATACGCAGTATTTT	CAISEWGVDTQYF
TRBJ2-3	NA	NA	TRBV7-2	TGTGCCAGCAGCTCCCCCCCGGGAGATTGGACAGATACGCAGTATTTT	CASSSPPGDWTDTQYF
TRBJ1-5	NA	NA	TRBV28	TGTGCCAGCAGCTCCACGAAGCAGGGGCTGGTTCAGCCCCAGCATTTT	CASSSTKQGLVQPQHF
TRBJ2-7	NA	once	TRBV30	TGTGCCTGGAGTCTGGGTTCCCTCGGAGTGCAGTACTTC	CAWSLGSLGVQYF
TRBJ2-3	NA	NA	TRBV6-1	TGTGCCAGCAGTGAATTGGCGGGGAGTGGTTCGGATACGCAGTATTTT	CASSELAGSGSDTQYF
TRBJ2-1	NA	NA	TRBV6-1	TGTGCCAGCAGTGAAGGAGCGGTAGAGCAGTTCTTC	CASSEGAVEQFF
TRBJ1-3	NA	NA	TRBV19	TGTGCCAGTTGGGAGGTCTCTGGAAACACCATATATTTT	CASWEVSGNTIYF
TRBJ2-3	TRBD2	NA	TRBV28	TGTGCCAGCAGTTCGGGGGGGCGGAATACGCAGTATTTT	CASSSGGRNTQYF
TRBJ2-7	NA	NA	TRBV6-1	TGTGCCAGCAGTGAGGCAGGGCCCCCCTACGAGCAGTACTTC	CASSEAGPPYEQYF
TRBJ1-6	NA	NA	TRBV7-2	TGTGCCAGCAGCTTACCATTTTCACCCCTCCACTTT	CASSLPFSPLHF
TRBJ1-2	NA	NA	TRBV6-6	TGTGCCAGCAGTTACGACGGACAGACGTATGGCTACACCTTC	CASSYDGQTYGYTF
TRBJ2-3	NA	NA	TRBV27	TGTGCCAGCAGACCCTACACAAGGGAGCCGGATACGCAGTATTTT	CASRPYTREPDTQYF
TRBJ2-7	NA	NA	TRBV11-3	TGTGCCAGCAGCTTAGGGACAGCCGAGCAGTACTTC	CASSLGTAEQYF
TRBJ2-3	NA	NA	TRBV9	TGTGCCAGCAGCGTAGGCGGACTTCCCACAGATACGCAGTATTTT	CASSVGGLPTDTQYF
TRBJ1-2	NA	NA	TRBV4-1	TGCGCCAGCAGCCAAGATTGGAACAGGGCTCAAGTTGATGGCTACACCTTC	CASSQDWNRAQVDGYTF
TRBJ2-7	NA	NA	TRBV6-1	TGTGCCAGCGTTCTGCTTGCAGACTCCTACGAGCAGTACTTC	CASVLLADSYEQYF
TRBJ1-1	NA	NA	TRBV2	TGTGCCAGCAGTGAAGTCATGAACACTGAAGCTTTCTTT	CASSEVMNTEAFF
TRBJ2-7	TRBD2	NA	TRBV7-9	TGTGCCAGCAGCTTAGCCACACTAGCGGGCCACGAGCAGTACTTC	CASSLATLAGHEQYF
TRBJ1-3	NA	once	TRBV14	TGTGCCAGCAGCCGGGCGGGGGGCCCTGGAAACACCATATATTTT	CASSRAGGPGNTIYF
TRBJ2-3	TRBD2	NA	TRBV6-5	TGTGCCAGCAGTTCGCGGGGGAGGGTAGATACGCAGTATTTT	CASSSRGRVDTQYF
TRBJ2-1	TRBD2	NA	TRBV6-1	TGTGCCAGCAGTGCTAACGGACTAGCGGCTTACAATGAGCAGTTCTTC	CASSANGLAAYNEQFF
TRBJ1-2	TRBD1	NA	TRBV6-1	TGTGCCAGCAGTCCGGGACAGGAAAACTATGGCTACACCTTC	CASSPGQENYGYTF
TRBJ1-1	TRBD1	NA	TRBV28	TGTGCCAGCAGAAAAGCGGTGCAGGGGGCGCGGACTGAAGCTTTCTTT	CASRKAVQGARTEAFF
TRBJ2-7	TRBD1	once	TRBV5-1	TGCGCCAGCAGCCTCTGGGACAGCTACGAGCAGTACTTC	CASSLWDSYEQYF
TRBJ2-3	NA	NA	TRBV29-1	TGCAGCGGAAGAGCAGATACGCAGTATTTT	CSGRADTQYF
TRBJ1-4	NA	NA	TRBV11-2	TGTGCCAGCAGCTTTGACAGTTTTGCAACTAATGAAAAACTGTTTTTT	CASSFDSFATNEKLFF
TRBJ2-7	NA	NA	TRBV7-6	TGTGCCAGCAGCCCCCCCGGCAGGGGTGTAGACGAGCAGTACTTC	CASSPPGRGVDEQYF
TRBJ2-1	NA	NA	TRBV2	TGTGCCAGCAGTGAAGGGTCGGGGAGTACAATTGAGCAGTTCTTC	CASSEGSGSTIEQFF
TRBJ2-7	NA	NA	TRBV6-5	TGTGCCAGCAGTTACTCGAGGCCGGACTACGAGCAGTACTTC	CASSYSRPDYEQYF
TRBJ1-2	TRBD1	NA	TRBV29-1	TGCAGCGTTGCCCGCGGGACAGGAAACTATGGCTACACCTTC	CSVARGTGNYGYTF
TRBJ2-7	TRBD1	NA	TRBV7-8	TGTGCCAGCAGCTATCGGACAGGGGGGCTCTACGAGCAGTACTTC	CASSYRTGGLYEQYF
TRBJ2-3	TRBD1	once	TRBV7-3	TGTGCCAGCAGCTCCAGGGGGTTTTCAGATACGCAGTATTTT	CASSSRGFSDTQYF
TRBJ2-5	NA	NA	TRBV2	TGTGCCAGCAGGCGGTTGGTAGCGGAGGGGGAGACCCAGTACTTC	CASRRLVAEGETQYF
TRBJ2-3	NA	NA	TRBV12-5	TGTGCTAGTTCTTTACAGGGCAGCACAGATACGCAGTATTTT	CASSLQGSTDTQYF
TRBJ2-5	TRBD1	NA	TRBV10-3	TGTGCCATCAGTTTGGACAGGGGTAAAGAGACCCAGTACTTC	CAISLDRGKETQYF
TRBJ2-5	NA	NA	TRBV19	TGTGCCAGTAGCCAGGGGGGAACTGGGCAAGAGACCCAGTACTTC	CASSQGGTGQETQYF
TRBJ1-3	NA	NA	TRBV10-3	TGTGCCATCCGCCTCGAGGGACTCGGCTCTGGAAACACCATATATTTT	CAIRLEGLGSGNTIYF
TRBJ2-2	TRBD2	NA	TRBV9	TGTGCCAGCAGCGTAGTGAGCGGGAGTACCGGGGAGCTGTTTTTT	CASSVVSGSTGELFF
TRBJ1-5	TRBD1	NA	TRBV18	TGTGCCAGCCAACAGGGGCGTAGGCAGCCCCAGCATTTT	CASQQGRRQPQHF
TRBJ2-1	NA	NA	TRBV9	TGTGCCAGCAGCGTAAGGCTCTATGACACCCAGGGCTCCTACAATGAGCAGTTCTTC	CASSVRLYDTQGSYNEQFF
TRBJ1-4	NA	many	TRBV6-5	TGTGCCAGCAGTTTCGACGGAGCAACTAATGAAAAACTGTTTTTT	CASSFDGATNEKLFF
TRBJ2-1	NA	NA	TRBV7-6	TGTGCCAGCAGTCCGAGTGAGGTTGAGCAGTTCTTC	CASSPSEVEQFF
TRBJ1-2	NA	once	TRBV5-6	TGTGCCAGCAGCTTGGGGTTGGCGGGGCAGAACTATGGCTACACCTTC	CASSLGLAGQNYGYTF
TRBJ2-7	TRBD2	NA	TRBV27	TGTGCCAGCAGTTCAGTCACTAGCGGGTCCTACGAGCAGTACTTC	CASSSVTSGSYEQYF
TRBJ1-2	NA	NA	TRBV30	TGTGCCTGGATCGGTCCGTTACGCTATGGCTACACCTTC	CAWIGPLRYGYTF
TRBJ1-1	TRBD1	NA	TRBV4-1	TGCGCCAGCAGCCAAGGGGCAGGGGGCTTGACTGAAGCTTTCTTT	CASSQGAGGLTEAFF
TRBJ2-7	NA	NA	TRBV4-1	TGCGCCAGCAGCCCCTCACCACACAGCTACGAGCAGTACTTC	CASSPSPHSYEQYF
TRBJ2-1	TRBD2	NA	TRBV5-1	TGCGCCAGCAGCCACACGGGACTAGCGGGAGGGCTGGGGGTGGGGTACAATGAGCAGTTCTTC	CASSHTGLAGGLGVGYNEQFF
TRBJ2-1	NA	NA	TRBV11-3	TGTGCCAGCAGCTCAAACTCGAATGAGCAGTTCTTC	CASSSNSNEQFF
TRBJ2-1	NA	NA	TRBV19	TGTGCCAGTAGTATAGCCAGGGAAAGTGAGCAGTTCTTC	CASSIARESEQFF
TRBJ2-1	NA	NA	TRBV28	TGTGCCAGCAGCCCACCTGAGGGAACTTCCTACAATGAGCAGTTCTTC	CASSPPEGTSYNEQFF
TRBJ2-2	NA	NA	TRBV5-4	TGTGCCAGCAGCTCAACTAGAGCTAACACCGGGGAGCTGTTTTTT	CASSSTRANTGELFF